One and the same sample provided the 4 T cell receptor beta chains below, sequenced in a study of blood T cell repertoires in COVID-19. The repertoire was sequenced with immunoSEQ multiplex PCR; TCRdb's copy has only in-frame clones and lacks some. The data contain approximately 470,000 clones, approximately 90% of them singletons. Sequencing was carried out using PBMCs or T cells enriched from blood (not recorded which). These receptors were obtained from a woman aged 18 to 35 who had recovered from COVID-19.

The chain uses TRBV11-3 and TRBJ1-3; D is uncertain. V lost 4 bases to trimming and J lost 4 bases, with 14 bases between them. The germline V gene encodes CDR1 SGHNT and CDR2 YENEEA. The CDR3 sequence is 15 residues long. The CDR3 region has the DNA TGTGCCAGCAGCTCCTCCGCGGGTGGAGGAAACACCATATATTTT. The encoded protein is CASSSSAGGGNTIYF. Complete variable domain (other parts from reference TRBV11-3 and TRBJ1-3): EAGVVQSPRYKIIEKKQPVAFWCNPISGHNTLYWYLQNLGQGPELLIRYENEEAVDDSQLPKDRFSAERLKGVDSTLKIQPAELGDSAVYLCASSSSAGGGNTIYFGEGSWLTVV.

This clone was seen a single time. V gene TRBV6-2 or TRBV6-3 combines with J gene TRBJ2-3; 8 nucleotides match TRBD1. J was trimmed by 1 base and V by 5 bases; bases with no gene match: 5. CDR1 is MNHEY, CDR2 SVGEGT, per germline. This CDR3 region has 15 residues. In DNA form, the CDR3 reads TGTGCCAGCAGTCTCCCGGACAGGGGCACAGATACGCAGTATTTT. It specifies CASSLPDRGTDTQYF.

Only a few counts were recorded for this clone. The chain employs TRBV6-2 or TRBV6-3 and TRBJ1-2, with 11 bases that match TRBD1. The J segment lost 6 bases and the V segment lost 6 bases, leaving 18 bases of the junction unmatched. Per germline, CDR1 MNHEY and CDR2 SVGEGT. CDR3 length equals 18 residues. CDR3 in DNA: TGTGCCAGCAGCCCTTACCCTTTCTCGGGACAGGGGGTTCATGGCTACACCTTC. Its protein product is CASSPYPFSGQGVHGYTF.

This chain uses TRBV20-1 with TRBJ1-1; D gene uncertain. Germline V gives CDR1 DFQATT, CDR2 SNEGSKA (reference sequence). The CDR3 covers 11 residues. The V gene lost 7 bases and the J gene lost 4 bases, with 10 bases spanning the gap. The CDR3: CSGGDGTEAFF. CDR3 nucleotide sequence: TGCAGTGGAGGCGACGGCACTGAAGCTTTCTTT.